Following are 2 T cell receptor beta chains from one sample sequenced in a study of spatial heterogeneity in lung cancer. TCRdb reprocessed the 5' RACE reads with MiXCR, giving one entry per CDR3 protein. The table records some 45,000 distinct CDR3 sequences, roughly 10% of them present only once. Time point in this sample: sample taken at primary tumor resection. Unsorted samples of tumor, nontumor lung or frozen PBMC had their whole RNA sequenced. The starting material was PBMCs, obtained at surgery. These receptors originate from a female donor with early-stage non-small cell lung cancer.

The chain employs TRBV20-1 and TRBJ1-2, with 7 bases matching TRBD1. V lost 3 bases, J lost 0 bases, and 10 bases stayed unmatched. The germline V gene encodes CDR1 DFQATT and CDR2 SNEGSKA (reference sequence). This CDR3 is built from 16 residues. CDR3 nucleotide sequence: TGCAGTGCTAGGCCCGGACAGGCTGCTGCTAACTATGGCTACACCTTC. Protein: CSARPGQAAANYGYTF.

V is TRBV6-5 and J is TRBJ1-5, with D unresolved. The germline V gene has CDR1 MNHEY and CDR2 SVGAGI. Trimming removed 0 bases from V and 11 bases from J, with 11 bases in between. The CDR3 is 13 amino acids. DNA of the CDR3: TGTGCCAGCAGTTACTCGGAGGAATCAGCCCAGCATTTT. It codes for CASSYSEESAQHF.